Listed below are T cell receptor beta chains from one sample, sequenced in a study of blood T cell repertoires in COVID-19. Assay used: immunoSEQ multiplex PCR; TCRdb lists only in-frame clones, some missing. This sample has under 350,000 clones, with around 89% found just once. The specimen was peripheral blood. These receptor sequences come from a man in his forties with acute or convalescent COVID-19. The CDR3 runs from the conserved cysteine through the conserved F or W. Fields, in order: clone size, V gene, D gene, J gene, CDR3 protein, CDR3 DNA. The D gene is left open where the match is weak. The size of a clone is reported for some rows only, either as once, few or many, or as a class for expanded clones.

clone size: NA
V gene: TRBV7-2
D gene: NA
J gene: TRBJ1-5
CDR3 protein: CASSKYSNQPQHF
CDR3 DNA: TGTGCCAGCAGTAAATATAGCAATCAGCCCCAGCATTTT

clone size: NA
V gene: TRBV7-2
D gene: TRBD2
J gene: TRBJ2-2
CDR3 protein: CASSLLLAGLTGELFF
CDR3 DNA: TGTGCCAGCAGCTTACTACTAGCGGGGTTAACCGGGGAGCTGTTTTTT

clone size: NA
V gene: TRBV20-1
D gene: NA
J gene: TRBJ2-7
CDR3 protein: CSASGEGGAAYEQYF
CDR3 DNA: TGCAGTGCTAGTGGGGAGGGGGGCGCGGCCTACGAGCAGTACTTC

clone size: NA
V gene: TRBV12-3/TRBV12-4
D gene: NA
J gene: TRBJ2-1
CDR3 protein: CASSSTGKQFF
CDR3 DNA: TGTGCCAGCAGTTCCACAGGGAAGCAGTTCTTC

clone size: NA
V gene: TRBV7-9
D gene: TRBD1
J gene: TRBJ1-2
CDR3 protein: CASSSRQGFYGYGYTF
CDR3 DNA: TGTGCCAGCAGCTCCCGACAGGGCTTCTACGGCTATGGCTACACCTTC

clone size: NA
V gene: TRBV5-1
D gene: NA
J gene: TRBJ2-7
CDR3 protein: CASSLYQGLPSEQYF
CDR3 DNA: TGCGCCAGCAGCTTGTACCAGGGGCTCCCTAGCGAGCAGTACTTC

clone size: NA
V gene: TRBV11-2
D gene: TRBD1
J gene: TRBJ2-2
CDR3 protein: CASSPRGTGVGTGELFF
CDR3 DNA: TGTGCCAGCAGCCCCCGGGGGACAGGGGTGGGCACCGGGGAGCTGTTTTTT

clone size: NA
V gene: TRBV6-6
D gene: NA
J gene: TRBJ1-2
CDR3 protein: CASSSSGQITYGYTF
CDR3 DNA: NA

clone size: NA
V gene: TRBV6-6
D gene: NA
J gene: TRBJ1-1
CDR3 protein: CASSYSTGMNTEAFF
CDR3 DNA: TGTGCCAGCAGTTACTCGACAGGAATGAACACTGAAGCTTTCTTT

clone size: NA
V gene: TRBV18
D gene: NA
J gene: TRBJ1-4
CDR3 protein: CASSPPGGLGEKLFF
CDR3 DNA: TGTGCCAGCTCACCCCCTGGGGGCCTTGGTGAAAAACTGTTTTTT

clone size: NA
V gene: TRBV3-1/TRBV3-2
D gene: NA
J gene: TRBJ2-1
CDR3 protein: CASSPSASSYNEQFF
CDR3 DNA: TGTGCCAGCAGCCCATCTGCGAGCTCCTACAATGAGCAGTTCTTC

clone size: NA
V gene: TRBV27
D gene: NA
J gene: TRBJ2-7
CDR3 protein: CASSFKAGLDYEQYF
CDR3 DNA: TGTGCCAGCAGTTTTAAGGCAGGGCTAGACTACGAGCAGTACTTC

clone size: NA
V gene: TRBV9
D gene: NA
J gene: TRBJ1-2
CDR3 protein: CASSVGGQNYGYTF
CDR3 DNA: TGTGCCAGCAGCGTAGGCGGACAGAACTATGGCTACACCTTC

clone size: NA
V gene: TRBV2
D gene: TRBD1
J gene: TRBJ2-2
CDR3 protein: CASLWTGDAGELFF
CDR3 DNA: TGTGCCAGCCTGTGGACAGGGGACGCCGGGGAGCTGTTTTTT

clone size: once
V gene: TRBV12-5
D gene: NA
J gene: TRBJ1-1
CDR3 protein: CASEFQGTEAFF
CDR3 DNA: TGTGCTAGCGAATTCCAGGGAACTGAAGCTTTCTTT

clone size: NA
V gene: TRBV5-1
D gene: TRBD1
J gene: TRBJ2-3
CDR3 protein: CASSLGQGADTQYF
CDR3 DNA: TGCGCCAGCAGCCTAGGACAGGGTGCAGATACGCAGTATTTT

clone size: NA
V gene: TRBV19
D gene: NA
J gene: TRBJ1-1
CDR3 protein: CASRPRGAEAFF
CDR3 DNA: TGTGCCAGTAGGCCCAGGGGAGCTGAAGCTTTCTTT

clone size: NA
V gene: TRBV15
D gene: TRBD1
J gene: TRBJ1-6
CDR3 protein: CATSSMWTGGYNSPLHF
CDR3 DNA: TGTGCCACCAGCTCTATGTGGACAGGGGGCTATAATTCACCCCTCCACTTT

clone size: NA
V gene: TRBV19
D gene: NA
J gene: TRBJ2-3
CDR3 protein: CASRREAYTDTQYF
CDR3 DNA: TGTGCCAGTAGGAGAGAAGCCTACACAGATACGCAGTATTTT

clone size: NA
V gene: TRBV7-9
D gene: NA
J gene: TRBJ1-3
CDR3 protein: CASTSAAAGNTIYF
CDR3 DNA: TGTGCCAGCACCTCCGCGGCGGCTGGAAACACCATATATTTT

clone size: NA
V gene: TRBV29-1
D gene: TRBD1
J gene: TRBJ1-5
CDR3 protein: CSVGDRGNQPQHF
CDR3 DNA: TGCAGCGTTGGGGACAGGGGCAATCAGCCCCAGCATTTT

clone size: NA
V gene: TRBV19
D gene: NA
J gene: TRBJ2-7
CDR3 protein: CASSITILDEQYF
CDR3 DNA: TGTGCCAGTAGTATAACCATCTTAGACGAGCAGTACTTC

clone size: NA
V gene: TRBV18
D gene: TRBD1
J gene: TRBJ1-2
CDR3 protein: CASSPGQSTNYGYTF
CDR3 DNA: TGTGCCAGCTCACCGGGACAGAGCACTAACTATGGCTACACCTTC

clone size: NA
V gene: TRBV5-1
D gene: NA
J gene: TRBJ2-7
CDR3 protein: CASSLEPGSVYEQYF
CDR3 DNA: TGCGCCAGCAGCTTGGAGCCAGGGTCCGTCTACGAGCAGTACTTC

clone size: few
V gene: TRBV7-9
D gene: TRBD1
J gene: TRBJ1-3
CDR3 protein: CASSTRDSLKVDTIYF
CDR3 DNA: TGTGCCAGCAGCACTCGGGACAGCCTAAAGGTGGACACCATATATTTT

clone size: NA
V gene: TRBV5-1
D gene: NA
J gene: TRBJ2-7
CDR3 protein: CASSLGVGRGTSYEQYF
CDR3 DNA: TGCGCCAGCAGCTTGGGGGTAGGCAGGGGTACCTCCTACGAGCAGTACTTC

clone size: NA
V gene: TRBV5-6
D gene: NA
J gene: TRBJ1-6
CDR3 protein: CASTRRGLYNSPLHF
CDR3 DNA: TGTGCCAGCACCCGGAGGGGACTTTATAATTCACCCCTCCACTTT

clone size: NA
V gene: TRBV2
D gene: TRBD1
J gene: TRBJ2-7
CDR3 protein: CASSEGWDSSYEQYF
CDR3 DNA: TGTGCCAGCAGTGAAGGTTGGGACAGTTCCTACGAGCAGTACTTC

clone size: NA
V gene: TRBV27
D gene: TRBD1
J gene: TRBJ1-1
CDR3 protein: CASSIAPGQGRNTEAFF
CDR3 DNA: TGTGCCAGCAGTATAGCACCGGGACAGGGAAGAAACACTGAAGCTTTCTTT

clone size: once
V gene: TRBV21-1
D gene: NA
J gene: TRBJ2-7
CDR3 protein: CASSKARDRGREQYF
CDR3 DNA: TGTGCCAGCAGCAAAGCTAGGGACAGGGGGCGGGAGCAGTACTTC

clone size: once
V gene: TRBV6-1
D gene: TRBD1
J gene: TRBJ1-1
CDR3 protein: CASSEWDRDNTEAFF
CDR3 DNA: TGTGCCAGCAGTGAATGGGACAGGGACAACACTGAAGCTTTCTTT

clone size: NA
V gene: TRBV10-3
D gene: NA
J gene: TRBJ2-7
CDR3 protein: CAISAEYEQYF
CDR3 DNA: TGTGCCATCAGTGCTGAGTACGAGCAGTACTTC

clone size: NA
V gene: TRBV29-1
D gene: TRBD1
J gene: TRBJ1-2
CDR3 protein: CSVDGTGVSGYTF
CDR3 DNA: TGCAGCGTTGACGGGACAGGGGTCTCTGGCTACACCTTC

clone size: NA
V gene: TRBV5-1
D gene: NA
J gene: TRBJ2-1
CDR3 protein: CASSLFPGNEQFF
CDR3 DNA: TGCGCCAGCAGCTTATTTCCAGGGAATGAGCAGTTCTTC

clone size: NA
V gene: TRBV24-1
D gene: NA
J gene: TRBJ1-2
CDR3 protein: CATSGYREGNYGYTF
CDR3 DNA: TGTGCCACCAGTGGGTACAGGGAAGGTAACTATGGCTACACCTTC

clone size: NA
V gene: TRBV3-1/TRBV3-2
D gene: NA
J gene: TRBJ2-1
CDR3 protein: CASSQEGRGRFF
CDR3 DNA: TGTGCCAGCAGCCAAGAAGGAAGGGGCCGGTTCTTC

clone size: few
V gene: TRBV7-6
D gene: NA
J gene: TRBJ2-5
CDR3 protein: CASSGAGEETQYF
CDR3 DNA: TGTGCCAGCAGCGGGGCTGGGGAAGAGACCCAGTACTTC

clone size: NA
V gene: TRBV5-1
D gene: NA
J gene: TRBJ1-2
CDR3 protein: CASSRTWAGGYTF
CDR3 DNA: TGCGCCAGCAGCCGCACTTGGGCGGGAGGCTACACCTTC

clone size: NA
V gene: TRBV7-2
D gene: TRBD2
J gene: TRBJ2-3
CDR3 protein: CASSLRTSGGPRGTQYF
CDR3 DNA: TGTGCCAGCAGCCTTCGGACTAGCGGGGGGCCAAGGGGTACGCAGTATTTT

clone size: NA
V gene: TRBV27
D gene: TRBD1
J gene: TRBJ2-1
CDR3 protein: CASTWTGPTGQFF
CDR3 DNA: TGTGCCAGCACCTGGACAGGCCCCACTGGGCAGTTCTTC